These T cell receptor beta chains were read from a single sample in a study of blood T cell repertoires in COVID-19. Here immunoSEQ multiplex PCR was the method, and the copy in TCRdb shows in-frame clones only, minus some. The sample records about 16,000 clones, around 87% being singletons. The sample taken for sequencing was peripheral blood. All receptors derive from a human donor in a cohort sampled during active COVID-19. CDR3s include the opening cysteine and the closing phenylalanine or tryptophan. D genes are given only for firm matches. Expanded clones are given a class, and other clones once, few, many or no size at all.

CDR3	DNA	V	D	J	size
CASSGRLANYGYTF	TGTGCCAGCAGCGGGAGGTTAGCTAACTATGGCTACACCTTC	TRBV7-2	NA	TRBJ1-2	NA
CASSLMGTNYGYTF	TGTGCCAGCAGCTTAATGGGCACGAACTATGGCTACACCTTC	TRBV7-2	NA	TRBJ1-2	NA
CASSQGLQGVGNTIYF	TGCGCCAGCAGCCAAGGCCTACAGGGGGTCGGAAACACCATATATTTT	TRBV4-1	TRBD1	TRBJ1-3	NA
CASSPGGLETQYF	TGTGCCAGCAGCCCCGGGGGGTTGGAGACCCAGTACTTC	TRBV7-3	TRBD2	TRBJ2-5	NA
CASSQAPRETGNTIYF	TGTGCCAGCAGCCAAGCCCCTCGCGAAACTGGAAACACCATATATTTT	TRBV14	NA	TRBJ1-3	NA
CASSVSGRVSTDTQYF	TGTGCCAGCAGCGTGTCGGGGAGGGTTAGCACAGATACGCAGTATTTT	TRBV9	TRBD2	TRBJ2-3	NA
CASSRQSSQDEQYF	TGTGCCAGCAGCCGGCAATCGAGTCAGGACGAGCAGTACTTC	TRBV6-5	NA	TRBJ2-7	NA
CSVEGWTRQETQYF	TGCAGCGTTGAGGGTTGGACTAGACAAGAGACCCAGTACTTC	TRBV29-1	TRBD2	TRBJ2-5	once
CASSFDNSYEQYF	TGTGCCAGCAGCTTCGACAACTCCTACGAGCAGTACTTC	TRBV11-3	NA	TRBJ2-7	NA
CASSFLGGEYEQYF	TGTGCCAGCAGCTTCTTGGGGGGTGAGTACGAGCAGTACTTC	TRBV3-1/TRBV3-2	NA	TRBJ2-7	NA
CASSLQESGANVLTF	TGCGCCAGCAGCTTGCAGGAATCTGGGGCCAACGTCCTGACTTTC	TRBV5-1	NA	TRBJ2-6	NA
CASNPGTGVIIIQRPYEQYF	TGTGCCAGCAACCCCGGGACAGGGGTGATAATTATCCAGAGACCCTACGAGCAGTACTTC	TRBV7-3	TRBD1	TRBJ2-7	NA
CASSDWQGLNYGYTF	TGTGCCAGCAGTGATTGGCAGGGCCTAAACTATGGCTACACCTTC	TRBV2	NA	TRBJ1-2	few
CASSVVMDRDYNEQFF	TGTGCCAGCAGCGTAGTTATGGACAGGGATTACAATGAGCAGTTCTTC	TRBV9	TRBD1	TRBJ2-1	NA
CASSQAYEGGGYNEQFF	TGCGCCAGCAGCCAAGCCTACGAGGGCGGGGGGTACAATGAGCAGTTCTTC	TRBV4-3	TRBD2	TRBJ2-1	NA
CASSLDRIVRLAGNEQFF	TGTGCCAGCAGCTTAGATCGGATAGTGAGACTAGCGGGTAATGAGCAGTTCTTC	TRBV11-2	TRBD2	TRBJ2-1	NA
CASRTSGQGGTGELFF	TGCGCCAGCCGGACCTCGGGACAGGGGGGCACCGGGGAGCTGTTTTTT	TRBV5-1	TRBD1	TRBJ2-2	NA
CASSGRDFITDTQYF	TGTGCCAGCAGCGGGCGGGACTTTATCACAGATACGCAGTATTTT	TRBV9	NA	TRBJ2-3	NA
CASSTRDRGLNTEAFF	TGTGCCAGCAGCACTAGGGACAGGGGGTTGAACACTGAAGCTTTCTTT	TRBV7-9	TRBD1	TRBJ1-1	few
CASTYARGAANEKLFF	TGTGCCAGCACATATGCTCGGGGGGCAGCTAATGAAAAACTGTTTTTT	TRBV6-6	NA	TRBJ1-4	NA
CASGLVWGLGNQPQHF	TGTGCTAGTGGTTTGGTATGGGGGCTGGGCAATCAGCCCCAGCATTTT	TRBV12-5	NA	TRBJ1-5	NA
CASSQGSGTVVFF	TGTGCCAGCAGCCAAGGGTCCGGGACAGTGGTATTCTTC	TRBV4-2	TRBD1	TRBJ2-1	few
CASTGPQGVVESNQPQHF	TGTGCCAGCACGGGCCCGCAGGGGGTAGTGGAGAGCAATCAGCCCCAGCATTTT	TRBV5-5	TRBD1	TRBJ1-5	NA
CASSPGTNYGYTF	TGTGCCAGCAGTCCCGGGACAAACTATGGCTACACCTTC	TRBV14	NA	TRBJ1-2	NA
CASSSYRGGFSGNTIYF	TGTGCCAGCAGCTCCTACAGGGGCGGCTTCTCTGGAAACACCATATATTTT	TRBV7-9	TRBD1	TRBJ1-3	few
CASSYSRVYNEQFF	TGTGCCAGCAGTTACTCGAGAGTATACAATGAGCAGTTCTTC	TRBV6-6	NA	TRBJ2-1	NA
CASSGTSGTDTQYF	TGTGCCAGCAGTGGAACTAGCGGTACAGATACGCAGTATTTT	TRBV7-8	TRBD2	TRBJ2-3	NA
CASSPRSGTHEQFF	TGTGCCAGCAGCCCTAGGAGCGGGACCCATGAGCAGTTCTTC	TRBV4-2	TRBD2	TRBJ2-1	NA
CASSIVSRNEQFF	TGTGCCAGTAGTATAGTTAGCCGTAATGAGCAGTTCTTC	TRBV19	NA	TRBJ2-1	NA
CASSPPGQGTTEAFF	TGTGCCAGCTCACCCCCCGGACAGGGTACCACTGAAGCTTTCTTT	TRBV18	TRBD1	TRBJ1-1	NA
CASSLKRRGVDEQFF	TGTGCCAGCAGCTTAAAACGGCGGGGGGTTGATGAGCAGTTCTTC	TRBV7-9	TRBD2	TRBJ2-1	NA
CASSQDGAGHANTGELFF	TGTGCCAGCAGCCAAGATGGGGCAGGCCACGCGAACACCGGGGAGCTGTTTTTT	TRBV3-1/TRBV3-2	NA	TRBJ2-2	NA
CASNLAGGISYNEQFF	TGTGCCAGCAACCTAGCGGGGGGAATCTCCTACAATGAGCAGTTCTTC	TRBV6-4	TRBD2	TRBJ2-1	NA
CASSITGAWGGTQYF	TGTGCCAGCAGCATAACAGGGGCTTGGGGAGGGACCCAGTACTTC	TRBV7-6	NA	TRBJ2-5	NA
CASSLGQGSFSNTEAFF	TGTGCCAGCAGCTTAGGCCAGGGGTCCTTCTCGAACACTGAAGCTTTCTTT	TRBV11-2	NA	TRBJ1-1	NA
CASIPGQMNTGELFF	TGTGCCAGTATTCCGGGACAGATGAACACCGGGGAGCTGTTTTTT	TRBV19	TRBD1	TRBJ2-2	NA
CASRQENTEAFF	TGTGCCAGCAGACAGGAGAACACTGAAGCTTTCTTT	TRBV12-3/TRBV12-4	NA	TRBJ1-1	NA
CASSCRDKYSYEQYF	TGTGCCAGCAGCTGCCGGGACAAATATTCCTACGAGCAGTACTTC	TRBV9	NA	TRBJ2-7	NA
CASSLGQGVHEQFF	TGCGCCAGCAGCTTGGGGCAGGGGGTCCATGAGCAGTTCTTC	TRBV5-1	TRBD1	TRBJ2-1	NA
CASSTPGDSYEQYF	TGTGCCAGTAGTACGCCCGGAGACAGCTACGAGCAGTACTTC	TRBV19	NA	TRBJ2-7	NA
CASSALGGKNQPQHF	TGTGCCAGCAGTGCCTTGGGGGGAAAGAATCAGCCCCAGCATTTT	TRBV6-2/TRBV6-3	NA	TRBJ1-5	NA
CASSGTGSHSYEQYF	TGTGCCAGCAGCGGTACAGGGTCCCACTCCTACGAGCAGTACTTC	TRBV7-9	NA	TRBJ2-7	NA
CASGRTGGIAQPQHF	TGTGCCAGCGGGAGAACAGGGGGTATAGCTCAGCCCCAGCATTTT	TRBV5-5	TRBD1	TRBJ1-5	NA
CASSPGYRDEQYF	TGCGCCAGCAGTCCAGGGTACAGGGACGAGCAGTACTTC	TRBV10-1	NA	TRBJ2-7	NA
CSAGQGPGNTIYF	TGCAGCGCGGGACAGGGACCGGGAAACACCATATATTTT	TRBV29-1	TRBD1	TRBJ1-3	NA
CASSFLQGGAFF	TGTGCCAGCAGCTTCTTGCAGGGAGGAGCTTTCTTT	TRBV5-6	NA	TRBJ1-1	NA
CASSQEGGVSEKLFF	TGTGCCAGCAGCCAAGAAGGGGGAGTGAGTGAAAAACTGTTTTTT	TRBV14	NA	TRBJ1-4	NA
CASSELSPRVGGKLFF	TGTGCCAGCAGTGAACTTAGCCCTAGGGTGGGGGGAAAACTGTTTTTT	TRBV6-1	NA	TRBJ1-4	NA
CASSSGGSFTYEQYF	TGTGCCAGCAGTAGCGGGGGAAGTTTCACCTACGAGCAGTACTTC	TRBV6-6	TRBD2	TRBJ2-7	NA
CASSLTTSGLQTQYF	TGTGCCAGCAGCTTAACGACTAGCGGGCTTCAGACCCAGTACTTC	TRBV7-2	TRBD2	TRBJ2-5	NA
CASSRVVGEKLFF	TGTGCCAGCAGCCGCGTTGTCGGGGAAAAACTGTTTTTT	TRBV3-1/TRBV3-2	NA	TRBJ1-4	NA
CASSLLAGGYSATNEKLFF	TGTGCCAGCAGCTTGCTGGCAGGGGGCTATTCAGCAACTAATGAAAAACTGTTTTTT	TRBV5-6	TRBD1	TRBJ1-4	NA
CASSLWDRGANTEAFF	TGTGCCAGCAGCTTATGGGACAGGGGAGCGAACACTGAAGCTTTCTTT	TRBV7-9	TRBD1	TRBJ1-1	NA
CASSPDRARANVLTF	TGCGCCAGCAGTCCTGACAGGGCAAGGGCCAACGTCCTGACTTTC	TRBV4-1	TRBD1	TRBJ2-6	NA
CASSIIRSLAKNIQYF	TGTGCCAGTAGTATAATCAGGTCACTAGCCAAAAACATTCAGTACTTC	TRBV19	NA	TRBJ2-4	NA